The TCR beta chain under discussion was sequenced for a study of cytomegalovirus exposure and HLA in healthy donors. As to this clone: What it binds is unknown.

Study-wide results and caveats: Investigators reported under 200 TCR beta chains as tied to cytomegalovirus. Reportedly, cytomegalovirus status was diagnosed with high sensitivity and specificity.

The repertoire was sequenced with immunoSEQ multiplex PCR; TCRdb's copy has only in-frame clones and lacks some. The sample holds about 180,000 clones, roughly 86% seen once. The germline V gene encodes CDR1 MNHEY and CDR2 SMNVEV (reference sequence). The CDR3 length is 13 residues. Trimming cost V 5 bases and J 4 bases, with 11 bases left between them. The sequenced material came from PBMCs. This sequence originates from a man younger than 35 in good health and CMV-seropositive. The V and J genes are TRBV27 and TRBJ1-2; D not resolved. The CDR3 DNA reads TGTGCCAGCAGTACCAGACTGGGCTATGGCTACACCTTC. Translated: CASSTRLGYGYTF.